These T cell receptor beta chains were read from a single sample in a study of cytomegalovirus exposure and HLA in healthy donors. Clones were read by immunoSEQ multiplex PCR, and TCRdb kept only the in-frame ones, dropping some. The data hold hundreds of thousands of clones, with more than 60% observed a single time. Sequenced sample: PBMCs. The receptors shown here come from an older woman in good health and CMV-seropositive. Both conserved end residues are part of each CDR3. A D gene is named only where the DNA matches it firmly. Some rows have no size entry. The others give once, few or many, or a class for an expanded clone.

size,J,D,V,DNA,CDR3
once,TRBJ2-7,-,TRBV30,TGTGCCTGGGAGAGACCCCGGACACTCTCCTACGAGCAGTACTTC,CAWERPRTLSYEQYF
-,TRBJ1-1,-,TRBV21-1,TGTGCCAGCAGCAAAGCGCGGTGGGAGGGGGCTTTCTTT,CASSKARWEGAFF
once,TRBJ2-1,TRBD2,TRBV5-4,TGTGCCAGCAGCCCCGGGACTAGCGGTAAAATTGTGCAGTTCTTC,CASSPGTSGKIVQFF
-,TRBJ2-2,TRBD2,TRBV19,TGTGCCAGTAGTAGGGGGGGACGGACGTTCTTCCGGGAGCTGTTTTTT,CASSRGGRTFFRELFF
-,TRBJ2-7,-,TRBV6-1,TGTGCCAGCAGAACAGTTGACAGAACGTGGTACTTC,CASRTVDRTWYF
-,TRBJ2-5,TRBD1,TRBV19,TGTGCCAGTAGTAGGGGACAGAACCAAGAGACCCAGTACTTC,CASSRGQNQETQYF
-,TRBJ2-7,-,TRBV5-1,TGCGCCAGCAGCTTGGCTTACTCCTACGAGCAGTACTTC,CASSLAYSYEQYF
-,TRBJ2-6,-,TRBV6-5,TGTGCCAGCAATCGGTTCTCTGGGGCCAACGTCCTGACTTTC,CASNRFSGANVLTF
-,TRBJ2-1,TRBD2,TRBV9,TGTGCCAGCAGCGTAGGGCTAGCGGGGGGGCAGGGCTACAATGAGCAGTTCTTC,CASSVGLAGGQGYNEQFF
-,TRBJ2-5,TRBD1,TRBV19,TGTGCCAGTAGCCCGACAGGGGCAGTTTCGGCAGAGACCCAGTACTTC,CASSPTGAVSAETQYF
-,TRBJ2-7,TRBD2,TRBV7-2,TGTGCCAGCAGCCCTGGTTACTCGGGACTAGCGCGCTACGAGCAGTACTTC,CASSPGYSGLARYEQYF
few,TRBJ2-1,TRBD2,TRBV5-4,TGTGCCAGCAGCTCCCCTGGGGGGGGGACCTACAATGAGCAGTTCTTC,CASSSPGGGTYNEQFF
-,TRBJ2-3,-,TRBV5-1,TGCGCCAGCAGCGTTCCCACTAGCACAGATACGCAGTATTTT,CASSVPTSTDTQYF
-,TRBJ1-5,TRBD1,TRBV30,TGTGCCTGGGCACCCTTCGGGAGAGGGGGCGAAGGTCAGCCCCAGCATTTT,CAWAPFGRGGEGQPQHF
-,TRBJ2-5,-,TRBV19,TGTGCCAGTAGTCCTACAGATCGCCAAGAGACCCAGTACTTC,CASSPTDRQETQYF
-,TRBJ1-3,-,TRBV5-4,TGTGCCAGCAGCCCCGCAGGCTCTGGAAACACCATATATTTT,CASSPAGSGNTIYF
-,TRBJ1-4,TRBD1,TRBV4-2,TGTGCCAGCAGCCAAGAATTGGCAGGGGGCAATGAAAAACTGTTTTTT,CASSQELAGGNEKLFF
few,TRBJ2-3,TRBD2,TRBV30,TGTGCCTGCACTACTAGCGGGGGGACAGATACGCAGTATTTT,CACTTSGGTDTQYF
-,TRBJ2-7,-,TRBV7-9,TGTGCCAGCAGCCCAAACTACGAGCAGTACTTC,CASSPNYEQYF
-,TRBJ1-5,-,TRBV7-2,TGTGCCAGCAGCTTAGGACGGGGGGCGAGCGATCAGCCCCAGCATTTT,CASSLGRGASDQPQHF
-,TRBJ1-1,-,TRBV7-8,TGTGCCAGCAGCTTAGACCTAAACACTGAAGCTTTCTTT,CASSLDLNTEAFF
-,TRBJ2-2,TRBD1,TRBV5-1,TGCGCCAGCAGCTTGGCCCGGACAGGGGCCGGGGAGCTGTTTTTT,CASSLARTGAGELFF
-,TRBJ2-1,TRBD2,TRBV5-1,TGCGCCAGCAGCAGGACTAGCGGGAGCTTCCATGAGCAGTTCTTC,CASSRTSGSFHEQFF
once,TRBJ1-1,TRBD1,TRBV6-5,TGTGCCAGCAGTTACACTCCTACAGGGGGCAGATGGGGAGCTTTCTTT,CASSYTPTGGRWGAFF
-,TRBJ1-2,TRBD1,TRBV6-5,TGTGCCAGCAGCCGGACAGGGCGGGACTATGGCTACACCTTC,CASSRTGRDYGYTF
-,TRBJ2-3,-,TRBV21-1,TGTGCCAGCAGCAAAGCCCGGTGGACAGGGAGAGACACAGATACGCAGTATTTT,CASSKARWTGRDTDTQYF
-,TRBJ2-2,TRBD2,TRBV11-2,TGTGCCAGCAGCTTCGGGGCGGGAGGGCGAACCGGGGAGCTGTTTTTT,CASSFGAGGRTGELFF
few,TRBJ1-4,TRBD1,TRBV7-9,TGTTCCAGCAGCCCCAGACAGGGCTCATTCGAAAAACTGTTTTTT,CSSSPRQGSFEKLFF
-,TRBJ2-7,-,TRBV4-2,TGTGCCAGCAGCCAAGGCCAGTACGAGCAGTACTTC,CASSQGQYEQYF
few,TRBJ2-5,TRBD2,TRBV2,TGTGCCAGCAGTGAGAGACTAGCGGGAGTGGAGACCCAGTACTTC,CASSERLAGVETQYF
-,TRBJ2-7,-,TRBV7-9,TGTGCCAGCAGCAGACGACAGGTCCTTGACTACGAGCAGTACTTC,CASSRRQVLDYEQYF
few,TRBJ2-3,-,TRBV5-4,TGTGCCAGCAGCTTTTCAGGGGACCGCACAGATACGCAGTATTTT,CASSFSGDRTDTQYF
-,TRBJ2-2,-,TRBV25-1,TGTGCCAGCAGTGAATATTGGGGCGCGAACACCGGGGAGCTGTTTTTT,CASSEYWGANTGELFF
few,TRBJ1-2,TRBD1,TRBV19,TGTGCCAGTAGAAGCGGGCCGGGACAGCAGCATGGCTACACCTTC,CASRSGPGQQHGYTF
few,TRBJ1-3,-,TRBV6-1,TGTGCCAGCAGTTATGGCCGTGGAAACACCATATATTTT,CASSYGRGNTIYF
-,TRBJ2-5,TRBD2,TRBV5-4,TGTGCCAGCAGCTTGGTCCTAGCGGGACGCCAAGAGACCCAGTACTTC,CASSLVLAGRQETQYF
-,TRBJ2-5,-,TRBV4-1,TGCGCCAGCAGCCACGGAAAACCCGACAGGAGGTCAGAGACCCAGTACTTC,CASSHGKPDRRSETQYF
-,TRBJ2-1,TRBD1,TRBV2,TGTGCCAGCGGCGGGACAGGGATCCCCAATGAGCAGTTCTTC,CASGGTGIPNEQFF
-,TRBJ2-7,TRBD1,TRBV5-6,TGTGCCAGCAGCCATCTGACAGGGGGAGGCCACGAGCAGTACTTC,CASSHLTGGGHEQYF